The sequence of this TCR beta chain was determined in a study of blood T cell repertoires in COVID-19 (dated by TCRdb to 2019 to 2021). Background on the whole study: The collaborator samples originated in the United States, Italy and Spain and spanned the acute and convalescent phases of COVID-19. The material from the prospective study consisted of cDNA or gDNA derived from T cells, B-cell-depleted T cells, or PBMCs. Deeply sampled blood TCRbeta repertoires from subjects exposed to, actively infected with, or recovered from COVID-19 were included in the dataset. The repertoires were released in a freely available public database intended as a resource for research on the immune response to SARS-CoV-2. Samples came from the ongoing ImmuneRACE study (first 160 participants) plus 1,254 subjects from 6 global collaborators. The sample metadata nearly always contained a de-identified subject ID, COVID-19 status, age in years and sex. Where available, HLA class I and class II types were obtained from metadata supplied by the sample provider rather than from assay-based typing. Broader findings and caveats from the paper: The quantity of clinical and demographic metadata differed by source and by participant and was supplied without curation.

Details on this clone: It lacks a known antigen. The junction departs from germline at one end; a sequencing error may be responsible.

TCRbeta CDR3 regions were amplified from genomic DNA using the immunoSEQ Assay, a bias-controlled multiplex PCR. For the original study's pipeline: The number of nucleated cells in each sample was estimated from the amplification of reference gene primers within the assay. To quantify the absolute abundance of each unique TCRbeta CDR3 rearrangement, sequence reads were collapsed and filtered. For each sample, productive Simpson clonality was calculated as the square root of Simpson's diversity index across productive rearrangements. This is the immuneACCESS table as TCRdb keeps it, with only in-frame sequences that have V and J called. A part of the clones is gone; compared with another copy, unresolved V genes explain less than half, and the rest is unexplained. That table furnishes V, J and clone size, whereas the DNA furnished D and trimming. The sample table lists about 430,000 clones, approximately 87% of them with a count of one. The ten largest account for approximately 0.96% of the sample.

From a lookup of the germline V gene, CDR1 and CDR2 are MDHEN and SYDVKM. The CDR3 runs 9 residues from the cysteine to the phenylalanine. CDR3 DNA only is kept here, 27 bases in frame from base 1. Participants in the prospective study were enrolled through a virtual design, were aged roughly 18 to 100 years, and lived in under 25 United States geographic areas. In the prospective study, participants were assigned to cohorts based on the clinical history participants reported in a screening survey and a study questionnaire. Mobile phlebotomists in the prospective study collected whole blood, serum and a nasopharyngeal or oropharyngeal swab from every participant. Over a roughly 2-month period, participants in the prospective study had the option of providing additional blood draws and questionnaires. Before DNA extraction, prospective study blood samples were shipped either frozen or at room temperature.

The sequenced sample consisted of PBMCs or T cells enriched from blood (not recorded which). In this chain, TRBV28 is recombined with TRBJ1-5; possibly the D gene is TRBD1, per 5 matching bases. The origin of this receptor is a young woman with acute COVID-19. The CDR3 region reads CASSFRGRF. The DNA sequence is given as TGTGCCAGCAGTTTTAGGGGCCGATTT. When the CDR3 is completed using the reference TRBV28 and TRBJ1-5 genes on either side, the full variable domain is DVKVTQSSRYLVKRTGEKVFLECVQDMDHENMFWYRQDPGLGLRLIYFSYDVKMKEKGDIPEGYSVSREKKERFSLILESASTNQTSMYLCASSFRGRFGDGTRLSIL.